A selection of T cell receptor beta chains follows, all from one sample in a study of blood T cell repertoires in COVID-19. The data were produced by immunoSEQ multiplex PCR, yet TCRdb's version contains in-frame clones alone and is incomplete. Seen here are roughly 100,000 clones, around 78% observed once, and the top ten hold roughly 6%. The sequencing input was peripheral blood. The receptors originated from a man at least 80 years old with COVID-19, enrolled during active disease. The CDR3 runs from the conserved cysteine through the conserved F or W. D genes are given only for firm matches. Only part of the rows carry a size: once, few, many, or a class if the clone is expanded.

v_gene	d_gene	abundance	j_gene	CDR3aa	CDR3nt
TRBV28	.	.	TRBJ2-3	CASTNPDTQYF	TGTGCCAGCACAAATCCAGATACGCAGTATTTT
TRBV20-1	.	few	TRBJ1-5	CSASGADLQFNRPQHF	TGCAGTGCTAGTGGGGCCGACCTACAATTTAATCGGCCCCAGCATTTT
TRBV11-3	.	.	TRBJ2-5	CASSFGLQETQYF	TGTGCCAGCAGCTTTGGCCTCCAAGAGACCCAGTACTTC
TRBV25-1	.	.	TRBJ2-7	CASSDSPAYEQYF	TGTGCCAGCAGTGACTCGCCGGCCTACGAGCAGTACTTC
TRBV28	TRBD1	few	TRBJ1-2	CASTIQGTGYTF	TGTGCCAGCACCATACAGGGGACTGGCTACACCTTC
TRBV7-9	.	once	TRBJ1-1	CASSRSGVNTEAFF	TGTGCCAGCAGCCGCTCGGGAGTGAACACTGAAGCTTTCTTT
TRBV4-2	TRBD2	.	TRBJ2-3	CASSQGEAGATDTQYF	TGTGCCAGCAGCCAAGGGGAGGCGGGAGCCACAGATACGCAGTATTTT
TRBV5-1	.	once	TRBJ2-7	CASSLTHYSYEQYF	TGCGCCAGCAGCTTGACTCATTATTCCTACGAGCAGTACTTC
TRBV6-6	.	.	TRBJ1-1	CASSYSVQGPTEAFF	TGTGCCAGCAGTTACAGTGTTCAGGGGCCCACTGAAGCTTTCTTT
TRBV21-1	.	.	TRBJ2-2	CASSKGRCTNKLFF	TGTGCCAGCAGCAAAGGTAGGTGTACTAACAAACTGTTTTTT
TRBV19	.	.	TRBJ2-7	CASSPWTASYEQYF	TGTGCCAGTAGTCCCTGGACTGCTTCCTACGAGCAGTACTTC
TRBV9	TRBD1	.	TRBJ1-4	CASSPRGQGAKEKLFF	TGTGCCAGCAGCCCGAGGGGGCAGGGGGCGAAAGAAAAACTGTTTTTT
TRBV29-1	TRBD1	.	TRBJ1-1	CSVLPTGESTEAFF	TGCAGCGTCCTTCCCACAGGGGAGAGTACTGAAGCTTTCTTT
TRBV19	TRBD1	.	TRBJ2-5	CASREGARETQYF	TGTGCCAGTAGAGAGGGGGCGCGGGAGACCCAGTACTTC
TRBV28	.	.	TRBJ1-2	CASSSYREIDYGYTF	TGTGCCAGCAGTTCTTACAGGGAAATCGACTATGGCTACACCTTC
TRBV12-5	TRBD1	few	TRBJ2-1	CASGPGQGNNEQFF	TGTGCTAGTGGTCCTGGACAGGGGAACAATGAGCAGTTCTTC
TRBV5-4	TRBD2	.	TRBJ2-1	CASSLGGSSYNEQFF	TGTGCCAGCAGCTTGGGCGGGAGCTCCTACAATGAGCAGTTCTTC
TRBV7-9	.	.	TRBJ2-7	CASNPLGAPEQYF	TGTGCCAGCAACCCCCTGGGGGCGCCCGAGCAGTACTTC
TRBV24-1	.	.	TRBJ2-1	CATSEFTAGSSNEQFF	TGTGCCACCAGTGAATTCACAGCCGGGAGCTCCAATGAGCAGTTCTTC
TRBV5-1	.	.	TRBJ1-1	CASSSAGRDHTEAFF	TGCGCCAGCAGCTCTGCAGGCAGGGATCACACTGAAGCTTTCTTT
TRBV6-2/TRBV6-3	.	.	TRBJ1-1	CASSTPPGSNTEAFF	TGTGCCAGCAGTACCCCCCCTGGCTCGAACACTGAAGCTTTCTTT
TRBV29-1	.	once	TRBJ2-1	CSGSPDNEQFF	TGCAGCGGGAGCCCGGACAATGAGCAGTTCTTC
TRBV3-1/TRBV3-2	TRBD1	.	TRBJ1-2	CASSYRGMDGYTF	TGTGCCAGCAGCTACAGGGGGATGGATGGCTACACCTTC
TRBV24-1	TRBD2	.	TRBJ2-7	CATSDSRDYRTYF	TGTGCCACCAGTGATTCCCGGGACTACCGGACGTACTTC
TRBV7-2	.	once	TRBJ2-3	CASSPNSRDTQYF	TGTGCCAGCAGCCCTAACTCCCGGGATACGCAGTATTTT
TRBV7-2	.	.	TRBJ1-4	CATSRGLNEKLFF	TGTGCCACCTCAAGGGGACTCAATGAAAAACTGTTTTTT
TRBV6-2/TRBV6-3	TRBD2	.	TRBJ2-2	CASSYGLAANTGELFF	TGTGCCAGCAGTTACGGACTAGCGGCGAACACCGGGGAGCTGTTTTTT
TRBV13	.	.	TRBJ2-2	CASSMGHSTGELFF	TGTGCCAGCAGCATGGGACACAGCACCGGGGAGCTGTTTTTT
TRBV7-2	TRBD2	few	TRBJ2-1	CASRASGTSGRHEQFF	TGTGCCAGCAGGGCATCCGGGACTAGCGGGAGGCATGAGCAGTTCTTC